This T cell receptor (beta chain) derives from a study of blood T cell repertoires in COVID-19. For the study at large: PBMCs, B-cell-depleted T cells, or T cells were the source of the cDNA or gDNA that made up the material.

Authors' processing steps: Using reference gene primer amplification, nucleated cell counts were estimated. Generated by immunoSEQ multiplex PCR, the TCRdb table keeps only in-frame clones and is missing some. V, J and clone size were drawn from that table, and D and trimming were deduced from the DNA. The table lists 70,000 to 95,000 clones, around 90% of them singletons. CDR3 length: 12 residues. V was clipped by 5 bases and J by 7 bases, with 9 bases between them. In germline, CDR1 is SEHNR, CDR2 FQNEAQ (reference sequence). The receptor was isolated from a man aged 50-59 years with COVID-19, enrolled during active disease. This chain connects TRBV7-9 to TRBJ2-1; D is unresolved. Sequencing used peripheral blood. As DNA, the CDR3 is TGTGCCAGCAGCCCGGCGGCTAATGAGCAGTTCTTC. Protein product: CASSPAANEQFF.